One sample yielded the 5 T cell receptor beta chains listed below, sequenced in a study of OX40 agonist ivuxolimab in advanced cancers. The assay was immunoSEQ multiplex PCR, and TCRdb's table has in-frame clones only and misses some. The sample holds about 79,000 clones, less than 95% seen once. The starting material was CD4+ or CD8+ T cells sorted from blood, obtained in a trial of the OX40 agonist ivuxolimab. These receptor sequences come from an adult with an advanced solid tumor such as melanoma, head and neck, liver or kidney cancer.

J is TRBJ1-2 and V is TRBV6-6, with D uncertain. The CDR3 is 11 residues long. Germline V gene lookup returns CDR1 MNHNY and CDR2 SVGAGI (reference sequence). V lost 1 base to trimming and J lost 6 bases, with 3 bases between them. The CDR3 spells CASSYLDGYTF. The CDR3 region has the DNA TGTGCCAGCAGTTACTTGGATGGCTACACCTTC.

V gene TRBV25-1 combines with J gene TRBJ2-3; D possibly corresponds to TRBD2 (5 bases). Germline assignment: CDR1 MGHDK and CDR2 SYGVNS. The V end was cut by 3 bases, the J end by 3 bases, with 13 bases between. The CDR3 has 15 amino acids. CDR3 sequence (DNA): TGTGCCAGCAGTGATTTGACTCGGGGAACAGATACGCAGTATTTT. Amino acids: CASSDLTRGTDTQYF.

The chain recombines TRBV2 with TRBJ2-7, with TRBD2 identical over 10 bases. Germline V gene sequence: CDR1 SNHLY, CDR2 FYNNEI. The CDR3 spans 15 residues. The junction had 5 bases not matched to a gene; V was cut back by 2 bases and J by 4 bases. In DNA, the CDR3 is TGTGCCAGCAGTGAAATTGTTAGCGGGGGGTACGAGCAGTACTTC. This codes for CASSEIVSGGYEQYF.

This chain joins TRBV19 and TRBJ2-5; 8 nucleotides align to TRBD2. The CDR3 extends over 11 amino acids. CDR1 is LNHDA, CDR2 SQIVND, per germline (reference sequence). The V gene end was trimmed by 6 bases and the J gene end by 7 bases; junction bases not matched to a gene: 1. The CDR3 loop reads CASSGGGTQYF. Here the CDR3 DNA reads TGTGCCAGTAGCGGGGGGGGGACCCAGTACTTC.

This clone was detected a few times. The chain's CDR3 is CASRLKNSPLHF. The CDR3 DNA follows: TGTGCCAGCAGACTAAAAAATTCACCCCTCCACTTT. The chain combines TRBV7-9 with TRBJ1-6; D call uncertain. This CDR3 contains 12 residues. Between the trimmed V and J ends, which lost 6 bases and 7 bases, there was a span of 7 bases. The germline gives CDR1 SEHNR, CDR2 FQNEAQ (reference sequence).